The source of this T cell receptor beta chain is a study of blood T cell repertoires in COVID-19. The wider study: Italy, Spain and the United States were the sources of the convalescent and acute COVID-19 samples. T cells, B-cell-depleted T cells, or PBMCs supplied cDNA or gDNA.

Unmatched junction bases numbered 3, after V lost 5 bases and J lost 5 bases. CDR1 LNHDA and CDR2 SQIVND come from the germline V gene (reference sequence). The CDR3 sequence is 14 residues long. Self-reported history from a screening survey and questionnaire set each donor's cohort. Concerning this clone: In the same sample, other DNA sequences code for this CDR3.

Assay used: immunoSEQ multiplex PCR; TCRdb lists only in-frame clones, some missing. The profile shows 260,000 or so clones, around 85% of them singletons. The chain employs TRBV19 and TRBJ1-2; 12 bases line up with TRBD1. The TCR was taken from a woman in her forties or fifties who had recovered from COVID-19. Input material: PBMCs or T cells enriched from blood (not recorded which). CDR3 nucleotides: TGTGCCAGTAGTCGGGACAGGGGGCTGTATGGCTACACCTTC. Its protein is CASSRDRGLYGYTF.